Each of the 21 T cell receptor beta chains below was sequenced from the same sample in a study of blood T cell repertoires in COVID-19. TCRdb's table, derived via immunoSEQ multiplex PCR, lists solely in-frame clones and lacks some. The top ten clones hold roughly 10% of a sample with over 200,000 clones, around 90% of them seen once. Sequencing used PBMCs or T cells enriched from blood (not recorded which). The receptors come from a man aged 25 to 40 who had recovered from COVID-19.

V usage is TRBV7-9 and J usage is TRBJ2-3, with 8 bases fitting TRBD2. Germline V gene sequence: CDR1 SEHNR, CDR2 FQNEAQ (reference sequence). The junction had 3 bases not matched to a gene; V was cut back by 6 bases and J by 4 bases. CDR3 size: 13 residues. DNA of the CDR3: TGTGCCAGCAGGCGGGAGGTTGCAGATACGCAGTATTTT. This encodes CASRREVADTQYF.

The rearrangement links TRBV27 to TRBJ2-7, with TRBD1 identical over 7 bases. Germline CDR1 and CDR2: MNHEY and SMNVEV (reference sequence). The CDR3 sequence is 13 residues long. V gave up 0 bases and J gave up 4 bases; unmatched junction bases: 0. CDR3: CASSLSTGYEQYF. The CDR3 DNA follows: TGTGCCAGCAGTTTATCGACAGGGTACGAGCAGTACTTC.

The chain uses TRBV7-3 and TRBJ1-2; D perhaps matches TRBD1 (5 bases). Trimming removed 3 bases from V and 8 bases from J, with 13 bases in between. The CDR3 extends over 13 amino acids. In germline, CDR1 is SGHTA, CDR2 FQGTGA. The CDR3 DNA reads TGTGCCAGCAGCTTCGGGGGAGCGGGCGGCTACACCTTC. Translation gives CASSFGGAGGYTF.

V gene TRBV7-9 combines with J gene TRBJ2-7; tentatively, D is TRBD2 (5 bases). The CDR3 has 14 residues. In germline, CDR1 is SEHNR, CDR2 FQNEAQ (reference sequence). Trimming cost V 5 bases and J 0 bases, with 11 bases left between them. This CDR3 reads CASSRRENSYEQYF. As DNA, the CDR3 is TGTGCCAGCAGCCGCCGGGAAAACTCCTACGAGCAGTACTTC.

The V and J genes are TRBV10-2 and TRBJ2-7, with 9 bases fitting TRBD2. The CDR3 is made up of 14 amino acids. Germline CDR1 and CDR2: WSHSY and SAAADI. The trim removed 10 bases at V and 1 base at J, leaving 8 bases unmatched. In DNA, the CDR3 is TGCGCCACCGCTGGGCTAGCGGGGTCCTACGAGCAGTACTTC. Translation: CATAGLAGSYEQYF.

This clone was counted a single time. The rearrangement links TRBV2 to TRBJ1-4; 7 positions match TRBD1. Germline V CDR1 and CDR2: SNHLY, FYNNEI. Trimming took 6 bases from V and 3 from J; bases not matched to a gene: 4. The CDR3 is 14 residues long. Here the CDR3 reads CASRQGWSNEKLFF. The CDR3 DNA sequence: TGTGCCAGCAGACAGGGGTGGTCTAATGAAAAACTGTTTTTT.

In DNA, the CDR3 is TGCGCCAGCAGTGATCGGGTAATCAGTGAAGCTTTCTTT. Residues: CASSDRVISEAFF. The gene calls are TRBV10-2 and TRBJ1-1; no definite D call. Germline CDR1 and CDR2: WSHSY and SAAADI. Trimming removed 3 bases from V and 7 bases from J, with 12 bases in between. This CDR3 is built from 13 residues.

The genes are TRBV11-3 and TRBJ2-5; tentative D call: TRBD1 (6 bases). This CDR3 region has 14 residues. V gave up 5 bases and J gave up 3 bases, with 13 bases separating them. Germline V gene lookup returns CDR1 SGHNT and CDR2 YENEEA. The CDR3 DNA sequence: TGTGCCAGCAGCCCTGGGACAACCGAAGAGACCCAGTACTTC. Translation gives CASSPGTTEETQYF.

J is TRBJ2-7 and V is TRBV27; D possibly corresponds to TRBD2 (6 bases). CDR1 is MNHEY, CDR2 SMNVEV, per germline (reference sequence). The germline V and J ends were trimmed by 7 bases and 4 bases, with 20 bases remaining between them. The CDR3 runs 15 residues. The CDR3 spells CASILSGTHGYEQYF. CDR3 nucleotide sequence: TGTGCCAGCATATTATCCGGGACTCACGGGTACGAGCAGTACTTC.

There are a few counts of this clone. V is TRBV11-2 and J is TRBJ2-7; weak D call: TRBD2 (6 bases). Germline V gives CDR1 SGHAT, CDR2 FQNNGV. The V end lost 4 bases, the J end lost 0 bases, and 16 bases lay between the germline ends. The CDR3 loop spans 16 amino acids. CDR3 region: CASSSSTGGSSYEQYF. In DNA form, the CDR3 reads TGTGCCAGCAGCTCGAGTACAGGAGGGAGCTCCTACGAGCAGTACTTC. The full variable domain, rest sourced from reference TRBV11-2 and TRBJ2-7, is EAGVAQSPRYKIIEKRQSVAFWCNPISGHATLYWYQQILGQGPKLLIQFQNNGVVDDSQLPKDRFSAERLKGVDSTLKIQPAKLEDSAVYLCASSSSTGGSSYEQYFGPGTRLTVT.

V usage is TRBV18 and J usage is TRBJ2-5; no clear D gene. The ends were cut back, 6 bases at V and 1 base at J, with 12 bases in the middle. Germline values: CDR1 KGHSH, CDR2 LQKENI. The CDR3 runs 14 residues. DNA for the CDR3: TGTGCCAGCTCGGGTACCGGCGGCCAAGAGACCCAGTACTTC. Residues: CASSGTGGQETQYF.

The chain is built from TRBV10-1 and TRBJ2-3, with TRBD2 matching over 15 bases. This CDR3 is 18 amino acids long. Germline CDR1 WNHNN, CDR2 SYGVQD (reference sequence). V was pared by 6 bases and J by 2 bases, with 9 bases of the junction left unmatched. The CDR3 region has the DNA TGCGCCAGCAGGGTGGGGACTAGCGGGGGGCATTTCACAGATACGCAGTATTTT. This translates into CASRVGTSGGHFTDTQYF.

The rearrangement links TRBV3-1 (or the pseudogene TRBV3-2) to TRBJ1-6; perhaps TRBD1 as D (6 bases). Germline assignment: CDR1 LGHDT and CDR2 YNNKEL (reference sequence). V was clipped by 4 bases and J by 8 bases, with 12 bases between them. This CDR3 spans 14 amino acids. The CDR3 DNA follows: TGTGCCAGCAGCCTACAGGGTGTTGATTCACCCCTCCACTTT. This encodes CASSLQGVDSPLHF.

The chain uses TRBV20-1 and TRBJ1-3, with 9 bases that match TRBD1. Germline V gene lookup returns CDR1 DFQATT and CDR2 SNEGSKA (reference sequence). This CDR3 region has 17 residues. Trimming took 3 bases from V and 0 from J; bases not matched to a gene: 9. CDR3 bases: TGCAGTGCTAGTGGCGGACAGGGGACCCTCTCTGGAAACACCATATATTTT. Its protein is CSASGGQGTLSGNTIYF.

The V gene is TRBV4-1, the J gene TRBJ2-7; perhaps TRBD1 as D (5 bases). Germline CDR1 is MGHRA and CDR2 is YSYEKL. V dropped 1 base and J dropped 0 bases, with 22 bases sitting between them. CDR3 length equals 19 residues. CDR3 DNA sequence: TGCGCCAGCAGCCAAGGCCTGTCGGCCCGACAGACACTCTCCTACGAGCAGTACTTC. Translated, it gives CASSQGLSARQTLSYEQYF.

In DNA form, the CDR3 reads TGTGCCAGCAGTTACGCTAGCGGGGGAACCTACGAGCAGTACTTC. It yields the protein CASSYASGGTYEQYF. The V call is TRBV6-5, the J call TRBJ2-7, with TRBD2 identical over 10 bases. With V trimmed by 2 bases and J by 2 bases, 3 bases remained unmatched. The CDR3 is 15 residues long. Germline V lookup: CDR1 MNHEY, CDR2 SVGAGI.

V is TRBV10-3 and J is TRBJ1-5; TRBD1 matches 9 bases. J gave up 4 bases and V 4 bases, and 2 bases lay outside the gene matches. The CDR3 has 14 residues. Germline-derived CDR1 and CDR2 are ENHRY and SYGVKD. This CDR3 is CAISVGTGNQPQHF. CDR3 bases: TGTGCCATCAGTGTAGGGACAGGGAATCAGCCCCAGCATTTT.

Only a few counts were recorded for this clone. The V call is TRBV5-1, the J call TRBJ1-4; TRBD1 matches at 9 bases. The CDR3 contains 15 residues. Germline CDR1 reads SGHRS; CDR2 reads YFSETQ. The J segment lost 3 bases and the V segment lost 4 bases, leaving 4 bases of the junction unmatched. The CDR3 region is CASSRDREANEKLFF. The CDR3 DNA is TGCGCCAGCAGCCGGGACAGGGAGGCTAATGAAAAACTGTTTTTT.

The chain couples TRBV5-6 to TRBJ1-2, with D perhaps TRBD1 (6 bases). V was pared by 4 bases and J by 8 bases, with 12 bases between. Germline lookup yields CDR1 SGHDT and CDR2 YYEEEE. The CDR3 has 12 residues. CDR3 nucleotide sequence: TGTGCCAGCAGCCCGGACAGAAAGGGCTACACCTTC. Translated, it gives CASSPDRKGYTF.

The V and J genes are TRBV5-4 and TRBJ2-1; D perhaps matches TRBD2 (6 bases). The CDR3 loop spans 14 amino acids. Trimming shortened V by 4 bases and J by 3 bases, and 11 bases separated the two germline ends. Germline assignment: CDR1 SGHNT and CDR2 YYREEE (reference sequence). The CDR3 DNA reads TGTGCCAGCAGCCGCCGGGGGATCTACAATGAGCAGTTCTTC. Amino acid sequence: CASSRRGIYNEQFF.

The chain uses TRBV6-1 and TRBJ1-6; tentatively, D is TRBD1 (5 bases). V lost 3 bases to trimming and J lost 10 bases, with 13 bases between them. The CDR3 has 14 residues. Germline CDR1 and CDR2: MNHNS and SASEGT. CDR3 nucleotide sequence: TGTGCCAGCAGTGACCGGTGGGGGGTCTCACCCCTCCACTTT. Translation: CASSDRWGVSPLHF.